Sequencing of this TCR beta chain was carried out in a study of beta chain features in type 1 diabetes. Notes on this clone: Its antigen remains unknown.

Purity (above 95%) was reached by all sorted populations. General study findings and limits: In all four CD4+ subsets, TCRB CDR3 length was significantly, moderately reduced in type 1 diabetes.

Trimming removed 6 bases from V and 0 bases from J, with 6 bases in between. Germline V lookup: CDR1 MNHEY, CDR2 SVGAGI. This CDR3 is built from 13 residues. Sequencing targeted expressed TCRB transcripts, as all isolated RNA had been reverse transcribed. Measured with immunoSEQ multiplex PCR; TCRdb has only the in-frame clones, and not every one. The sample carries some 350,000 clones, roughly 14% recorded once. The rearrangement joins TRBV6-5 to TRBJ1-3; D is ambiguous. The TCR sequence derives from a young woman with type 1 diabetes. Material for sequencing was naive CD4+ T cells from blood. For the CDR3, the DNA is TGTGCCAGCAGAGAGCGCTCTGGAAACACCATATATTTT. Translation: CASRERSGNTIYF.